This is a list of T cell receptor beta chains from one sample in a study of T-cell reconstitution after alpha-beta-depleted transplantation in children. TCRdb reprocessed the PCR reads via MiXCR and lists one record per CDR3 protein. The sample includes almost 600,000 distinct CDR3 sequences, over 20% seen only once; the top ten take 36%. The sample was PBMCs, taken before TCRalphabeta/CD19-depleted stem cell transplant. These receptors all come from a boy under three years old with Wiskott-Aldrich syndrome, due to receive a stem cell transplant. Both conserved end residues are part of each CDR3. The D gene is left open where the match is weak. Clone size is shown for a subset of rows, as once, few, many or a class of expanded clone.

TRBV20-1	TRBJ2-3	few	NA	CSARALALGTDTQYF	TGCAGTGCTAGAGCCCTAGCCCTAGGCACAGATACGCAGTATTTT
TRBV5-1	TRBJ2-1	NA	NA	CASSLYNPKGNEQFF	TGCGCCAGCAGCTTGTACAATCCAAAGGGGAATGAGCAGTTCTTC
TRBV7-2	TRBJ2-3	few	TRBD2	CASSIAGGGTDTQYF	TGTGCCAGCAGCATAGCGGGAGGTGGGACAGATACGCAGTATTTT
TRBV6-5	TRBJ2-5	few	TRBD2	CASSYGAGVGETQYF	TGTGCCAGCAGTTACGGGGCGGGAGTAGGGGAGACCCAGTACTTC
TRBV2	TRBJ2-1	few	NA	CASSEQSLGNEQFF	TGTGCCAGCAGTGAACAGAGTCTCGGCAATGAGCAGTTCTTC
TRBV5-1	TRBJ2-7	few	NA	CASSLDAGASYEQYF	TGCGCCAGCAGCTTGGACGCCGGGGCATCCTACGAGCAGTACTTC
TRBV4-2	TRBJ2-3	few	NA	CASSRGELTSTDTQYF	TGTGCCAGCAGCCGCGGGGAACTTACCTCCACAGATACGCAGTATTTT
TRBV5-1	TRBJ2-6	few	NA	CASSLTRDVLTF	TGCGCCAGCAGCTTGACCAGGGACGTCCTGACTTTC
TRBV10-3	TRBJ2-2	few	NA	CAISDFAGDTGELFF	TGTGCCATCAGTGATTTCGCCGGGGACACCGGGGAGCTGTTTTTT
TRBV5-4	TRBJ2-3	few	NA	CASSFPKGGTDTQYF	TGTGCCAGCAGCTTCCCTAAGGGGGGAACAGATACGCAGTATTTT
TRBV25-1	TRBJ1-2	NA	NA	CASSGDGTYGYTF	TGTGCCAGCAGTGGGGACGGAACCTATGGCTACACCTTC
TRBV24-1	TRBJ2-3	few	NA	CATSDRAPDTQYF	TGTGCCACCAGTGACCGAGCCCCAGATACGCAGTATTTT
TRBV3-1	TRBJ1-2	NA	NA	CASSQDLRGGGYTF	TGTGCCAGCAGCCAAGATTTAAGGGGAGGAGGCTACACCTTC
TRBV5-1	TRBJ2-7	NA	TRBD2	CASSERAGGPYEQYF	TGCGCCAGCAGCGAGAGAGCGGGAGGCCCCTACGAGCAGTACTTT
TRBV27	TRBJ2-7	NA	TRBD2	CASSRSGRGTYEQYF	TGTGCCAGCAGTCGTAGCGGGAGGGGCACCTACGAGCAGTACTTC
TRBV10-3	TRBJ1-4	NA	NA	CAISESDRTGEKLFF	TGTGCCATCAGTGAGTCTGACAGGACGGGCGAAAAACTGTTTTTT